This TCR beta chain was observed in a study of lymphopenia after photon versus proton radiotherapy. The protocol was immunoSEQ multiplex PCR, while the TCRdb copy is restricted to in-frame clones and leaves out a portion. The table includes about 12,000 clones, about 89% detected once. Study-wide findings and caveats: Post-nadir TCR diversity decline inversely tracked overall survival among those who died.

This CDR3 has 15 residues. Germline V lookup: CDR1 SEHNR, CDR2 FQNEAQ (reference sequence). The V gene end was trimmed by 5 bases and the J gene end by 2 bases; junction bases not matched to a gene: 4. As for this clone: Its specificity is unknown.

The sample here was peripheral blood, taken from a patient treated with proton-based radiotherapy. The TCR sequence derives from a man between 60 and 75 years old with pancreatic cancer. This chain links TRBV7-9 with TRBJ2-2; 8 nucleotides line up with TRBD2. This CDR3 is CASSGREGNTGELFF. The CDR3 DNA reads TGTGCCAGCAGCGGACGGGAGGGAAACACCGGGGAGCTGTTTTTT.